The entry that follows covers one TCR beta chain sequence. Its antigen is unknown. The sample holds no much larger clone one base away, and base qualities are not on file. Inclusive of the bounding cysteine and phenylalanine, the CDR3 is 15 residues long. CDR3 DNA only is kept here, 45 bases in frame from base 1. CDR1 and CDR2 (SGHRS, YFSETQ) derive from the germline V gene. For this chain, trimming is 1 base at the V end and 4 bases at the J end, and the number of junction bases without a gene match is 3. Whole blood was collected in K2EDTA tubes by collaborating institutions according to the institutions' own protocols. Collaborator samples were shipped for TCRbeta analysis as frozen whole blood, isolated PBMCs, or DNA extracted from either sample type. The data originate from a study of blood T cell repertoires in COVID-19 (dated by TCRdb to the early 2020s). In terms of the full investigation: The collaborator samples originated in the United States, Italy and Spain and spanned the acute and convalescent phases of COVID-19. The material from the prospective study consisted of cDNA or gDNA derived from T cells, B-cell-depleted T cells, or PBMCs. The dataset comprised deeply sampled blood TCRbeta repertoires from subjects exposed to, actively infected with, or recovered from COVID-19. A freely available public database, intended as a resource for researchers studying the immune response to SARS-CoV-2, is where the repertoires were released. The samples were drawn from two sources: the first 160 participants of the ongoing ImmuneRACE study, and fewer than 1,500 subjects contributed by 6 global collaborators. Sample metadata almost always included a de-identified subject ID, COVID-19 status, age in years and sex. Where available, HLA class I and class II types were obtained from metadata supplied by the sample provider rather than from assay-based typing. Study-level results and caveats: How much clinical and demographic metadata was included differed by source and by participant, and the metadata was provided uncurated.

The immunoSEQ Assay, a bias-controlled multiplex PCR, was used to amplify TCRbeta CDR3 regions from genomic DNA. Under the source paper's analysis protocol: The number of nucleated cells in each sample was estimated from the amplification of reference gene primers within the assay. To quantify the absolute abundance of each unique TCRbeta CDR3 rearrangement, sequence reads were collapsed and filtered. For each sample, productive Simpson clonality was calculated as the square root of Simpson's diversity index over productive rearrangements. TCRdb provides this immuneACCESS table in a form limited to in-frame rearrangements. Some clones are lacking; in checked studies, under half of them reflect an unresolved V gene, and why the rest are absent is not known. That table gives V, J and clone size, and the DNA gave D and trimming. The table for this sample lists a few hundred thousand clones; 86% of them were counted only once. Of the sample, about 1.6% is held by the ten largest clones.

The sequence links TRBV5-1 to TRBJ2-1, with 9 central nucleotides matching TRBD2. Sample: peripheral blood. This receptor was taken from a woman aged 50 to 60 with acute or convalescent COVID-19. The CDR3 protein: CASSLSTSGYNEQFF. The DNA sequence is TGCGCCAGCAGCTTGAGCACTAGCGGGTACAATGAGCAGTTCTTC.